This T cell receptor (beta chain) was sequenced in a study of a mutant IDH1 vaccine in newly diagnosed glioma. Overall study: Sex among treated patients split 62.5% male, approximately 40% female; mean age was around 40 years. Radiotherapy, temozolomide, or both had been given previously, and both were given to most. Notes on the study in general: Most patients, 90% to 95%, showed vaccine-induced immune responses.

This table comes from immunoSEQ multiplex PCR, and its TCRdb copy is limited to in-frame clones, with some not included. The top ten clones hold about 7.5% of a sample with tens of thousands of clones, 70% to 80% of them seen once. The time point here: baseline, week 1 (first vaccination visit). The treatment is: pre-vaccination baseline after standard-of-care therapy. In every donor, the tumor was a new WHO grade 3 or 4 IDH1-mutant, ATRX-lost astrocytoma. Trimming removed 4 bases at V and 6 bases at J, with 11 bases between. Germline V gene sequence: CDR1 SGHTA, CDR2 FQGNSA. The CDR3 length is 13 residues. A remark on this clone: Its antigen is unknown.

The origin of this receptor is a middle-aged man with glioma. The rearrangement uses TRBV7-2 and TRBJ2-3; D is unresolved. The sample was PBMCs, taken from a glioma patient treated with radiotherapy, temozolomide or both. The CDR3 nucleotides read TGTGCCAGCAGCTATCCCTTCGCGGATACGCAGTATTTT. Translation gives CASSYPFADTQYF.